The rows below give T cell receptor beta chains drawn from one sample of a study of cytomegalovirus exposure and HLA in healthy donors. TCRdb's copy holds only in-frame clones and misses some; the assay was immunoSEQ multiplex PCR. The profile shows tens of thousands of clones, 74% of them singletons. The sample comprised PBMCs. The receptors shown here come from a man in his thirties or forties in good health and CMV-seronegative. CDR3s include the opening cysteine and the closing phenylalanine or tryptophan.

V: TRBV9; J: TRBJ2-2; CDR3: CASRAEPNTGELFF
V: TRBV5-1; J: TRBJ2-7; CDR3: CASSPMAGTSRMEQYF
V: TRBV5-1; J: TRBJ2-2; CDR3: CASSLGGQNTGELFF
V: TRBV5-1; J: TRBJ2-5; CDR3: CASRSTRADGAQYF
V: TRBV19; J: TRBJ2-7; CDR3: CATATSEKFYEQYF
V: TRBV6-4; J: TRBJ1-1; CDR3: CASSEFSGATEAFF
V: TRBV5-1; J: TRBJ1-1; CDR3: CASSPGAGTLNTEAFF
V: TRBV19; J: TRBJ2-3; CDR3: CASTQNGLARSTDTQYF
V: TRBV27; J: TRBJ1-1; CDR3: CASSTVAMNTEAFF
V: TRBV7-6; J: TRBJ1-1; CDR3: CASSLDSYTEAFF
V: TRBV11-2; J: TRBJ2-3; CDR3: CASSPPGLGTDTQYF
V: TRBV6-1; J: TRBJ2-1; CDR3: CASSDWALSSYNEQFF
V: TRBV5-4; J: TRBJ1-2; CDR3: CASSLPSSQGGGYTF
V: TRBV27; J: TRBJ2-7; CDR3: CASSLGRVTYEQYF
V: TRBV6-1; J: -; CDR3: CASSEGGGFDSYEQYF
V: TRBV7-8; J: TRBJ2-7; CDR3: CASSPAAYEQYF
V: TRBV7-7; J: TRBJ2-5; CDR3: CASSLAGSGGQETQYF
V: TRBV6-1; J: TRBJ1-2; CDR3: CASSVGGQVIGGYTF
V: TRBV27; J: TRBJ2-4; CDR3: CASSLKGGPLAKNIQYF
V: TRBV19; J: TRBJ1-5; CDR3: CASSWAGLQPQHF
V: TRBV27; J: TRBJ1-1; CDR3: CASSLGMGSGAFF
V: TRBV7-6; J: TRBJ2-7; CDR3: CASSSNRGALRDEQYF
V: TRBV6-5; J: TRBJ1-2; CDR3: CASSPGGYGYTF
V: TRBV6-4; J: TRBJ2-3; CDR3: CASSDAAGGTDTQYF
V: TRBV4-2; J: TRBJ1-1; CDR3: CASSHGRGGDEAFF
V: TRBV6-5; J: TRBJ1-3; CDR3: CASSWTASGNTIYF
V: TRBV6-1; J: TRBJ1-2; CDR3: CASSVETGQSYGYTF
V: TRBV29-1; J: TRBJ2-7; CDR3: CSVISGGSYEQYF
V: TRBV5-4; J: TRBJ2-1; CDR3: CASSLSPGQGKYNEQFF
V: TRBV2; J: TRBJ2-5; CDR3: CASRARLAGDETQYF
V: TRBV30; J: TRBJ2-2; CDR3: CAWSRKTRGVKGVAVTNTGELFF
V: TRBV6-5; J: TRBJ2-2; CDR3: CASSYQTSDTGELFF
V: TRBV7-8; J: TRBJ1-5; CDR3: CASSLVRGNQPQHF
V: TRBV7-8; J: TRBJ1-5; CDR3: CASSLQVRDRGLWSNQPQHF
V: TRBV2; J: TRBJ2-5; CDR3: CASSEEGGPQYF
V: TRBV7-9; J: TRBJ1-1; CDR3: CASSLYAGTKNTEAFF
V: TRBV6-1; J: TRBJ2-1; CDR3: CASSGGRGGNEQFF
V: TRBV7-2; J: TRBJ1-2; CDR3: CASSPAGGYGYTF
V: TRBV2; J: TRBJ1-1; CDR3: CASKGQGAVTEAFF
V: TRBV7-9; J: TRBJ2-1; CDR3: CASSGLQIYNEQFF
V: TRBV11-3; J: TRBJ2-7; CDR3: CASSLDGGGLQYF